The clone carrying this T cell receptor beta chain was picked up one time. This sample is drawn from a study of shared clonotypes between healthy human individuals. Running of the assay took place at deep level. Each subset's genomic DNA was split evenly across several immunoSEQ plates. This table comes from immunoSEQ multiplex PCR, and its TCRdb copy is limited to in-frame clones, with some not included. The sample lists about 1 million clones, 65% to 80% seen once, with approximately 1.5% in the top ten. Trimming removed 1 base from V and 0 bases from J; junction bases left unmatched: 5. The CDR3 length is 16 residues. In germline, CDR1 is MDHEN, CDR2 SYDVKM.

V gene TRBV28 combines with J gene TRBJ1-2; the match to TRBD1 covers 7 bases. The receptor comes from a young man in good health. The sequenced sample consisted of memory CD4+ T cells sorted from blood. The subset: CD45RA-negative fraction. In DNA form, the CDR3 reads TGTGCCAGCAGTTTATTCCTACAGGGGACTAACTATGGCTACACCTTC. Translation gives CASSLFLQGTNYGYTF.